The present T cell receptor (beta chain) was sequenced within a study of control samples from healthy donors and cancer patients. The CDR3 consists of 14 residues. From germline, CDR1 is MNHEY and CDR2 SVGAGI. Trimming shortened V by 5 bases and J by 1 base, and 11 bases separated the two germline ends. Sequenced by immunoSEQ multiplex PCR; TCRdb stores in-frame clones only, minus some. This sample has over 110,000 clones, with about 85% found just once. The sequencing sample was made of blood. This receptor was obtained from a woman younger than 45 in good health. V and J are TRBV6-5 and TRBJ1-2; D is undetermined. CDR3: CASSRAGLNYGYTF. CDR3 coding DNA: TGTGCCAGCAGTAGGGCAGGACTTAACTATGGCTACACCTTC.